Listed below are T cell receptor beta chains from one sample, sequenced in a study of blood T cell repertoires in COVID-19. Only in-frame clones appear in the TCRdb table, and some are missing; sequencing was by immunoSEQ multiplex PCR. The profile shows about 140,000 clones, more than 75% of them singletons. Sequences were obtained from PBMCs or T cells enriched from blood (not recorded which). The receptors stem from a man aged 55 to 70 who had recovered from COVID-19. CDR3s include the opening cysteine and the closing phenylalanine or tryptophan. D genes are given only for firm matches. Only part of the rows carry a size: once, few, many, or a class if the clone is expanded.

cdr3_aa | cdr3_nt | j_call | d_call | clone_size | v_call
CASSSSRGRNSPLHF | TGTGCCAGCAGCTCCTCGAGGGGGCGAAATTCACCCCTCCACTTT | TRBJ1-6 | TRBD1 | . | TRBV7-9
CASSRWGQNSQLGKETQYF | TGTGCCAGCAGTCGTTGGGGACAAAATTCACAACTAGGGAAAGAGACCCAGTACTTC | TRBJ2-5 | . | few | TRBV6-6
CASSQEPLTVSYNEQFF | TGCGCCAGCAGCCAAGAGCCTTTAACAGTGTCCTACAATGAGCAGTTCTTC | TRBJ2-1 | . | . | TRBV4-1
CASSTQSGESEAFF | TGTGCCAGTAGTACTCAGTCGGGGGAATCTGAAGCTTTCTTT | TRBJ1-1 | . | . | TRBV19
CASRRGILDGYTF | TGTGCCAGCCGACGGGGGATTTTAGATGGCTACACCTTC | TRBJ1-2 | . | . | TRBV12-3/TRBV12-4
CASSLGTGYREQYF | TGCGCCAGCAGCTTGGGGACAGGGTATCGCGAGCAGTACTTC | TRBJ2-7 | TRBD1 | . | TRBV5-1
CASSMGTGFANTGELFF | TGTGCCAGTAGTATGGGAACAGGATTCGCGAACACCGGGGAGCTGTTTTTT | TRBJ2-2 | . | . | TRBV19
CASRLRVPDRGVSKTAYSYNEQFF | TGTGCAAGTCGCTTAAGAGTTCCGGACAGGGGGGTCTCCAAAACGGCATACTCCTACAATGAGCAGTTCTTC | TRBJ2-1 | . | . | TRBV12-2
CASSGHKTRGGSYNEQFF | TGTGCCAGCAGTGGGCACAAGACCCGAGGGGGCTCCTACAATGAGCAGTTCTTC | TRBJ2-1 | . | . | TRBV2
CASNGYNEQFF | TGTGCCAGCAACGGGTACAATGAGCAGTTCTTC | TRBJ2-1 | . | . | TRBV2
CASRDRDYEQYF | TGTGCCAGCCGGGACAGGGATTACGAGCAGTACTTC | TRBJ2-7 | TRBD1 | . | TRBV28
CASSLAGGETQYF | TGTGCCAGCAGCTTAGCAGGGGGGGAGACCCAGTACTTC | TRBJ2-5 | . | many | TRBV13
CASISGGPGNTIYF | TGTGCCAGCATTTCTGGGGGCCCTGGAAACACCATATATTTT | TRBJ1-3 | . | . | TRBV28
CASSLGRGTNEKLFF | TGTGCCAGCAGCCTAGGGAGGGGGACTAATGAAAAACTGTTTTTT | TRBJ1-4 | . | . | TRBV5-6
CASSLGWEYSNQPQHF | TGTGCCAGCAGCTTGGGCTGGGAGTATAGCAATCAGCCCCAGCATTTT | TRBJ1-5 | . | few | TRBV5-8
CSASRDSSSYEQYF | TGCAGTGCTAGTCGGGACTCAAGCTCCTACGAGCAGTACTTC | TRBJ2-7 | . | once | TRBV20-1
CASSSNPSAGELFF | TGCGCCAGCAGCTCCAACCCCAGTGCCGGGGAGCTGTTTTTT | TRBJ2-2 | . | . | TRBV5-1
CASSQPMTSHNEQFF | TGTGCCAGCAGTCAACCAATGACTAGTCACAATGAGCAGTTCTTC | TRBJ2-1 | . | . | TRBV27
CASSQRGGGSSGNTIYF | TGTGCCAGCAGCCAACGGGGAGGAGGCAGCTCTGGAAACACCATATATTTT | TRBJ1-3 | . | . | TRBV3-1/TRBV3-2
CSAQSGTQYF | TGCAGTGCTCAGTCAGGAACGCAGTATTTT | TRBJ2-3 | . | . | TRBV20-1
CASRRGQSNQPQHF | TGTGCCAGTAGAAGGGGGCAAAGCAATCAGCCCCAGCATTTT | TRBJ1-5 | TRBD1 | . | TRBV19
CASSVRRGLASSGELFF | TGTGCCAGCAGCGTAAGGAGGGGACTAGCGTCATCCGGGGAGCTGTTTTTT | TRBJ2-2 | TRBD2 | once | TRBV9
CASSPDRGRLSGNTIYF | TGTGCCAGCAGCCCAGACAGGGGGCGGCTTTCTGGAAACACCATATATTTT | TRBJ1-3 | TRBD1 | . | TRBV5-8
CASSLRGRYGYTF | TGTGCCAGCAGCTTAAGGGGGCGGTATGGCTACACCTTC | TRBJ1-2 | TRBD1 | once | TRBV7-2
CASSPNRESGGNQPQHF | TGTGCCAGCAGCCCAAACAGGGAGTCCGGGGGCAATCAGCCCCAGCATTTT | TRBJ1-5 | . | . | TRBV11-2
CASSLILSVEAFF | TGTGCCAGCAGCTTAATCCTGTCAGTTGAAGCTTTCTTT | TRBJ1-1 | . | . | TRBV7-9
CASSKQPSGGTNNEQFF | TGTGCCAGCAGCAAACAGCCTAGCGGGGGGACTAACAATGAGCAGTTCTTC | TRBJ2-1 | TRBD2 | . | TRBV11-3
CASSPRPSGANVLTF | TGTGCCAGCAGCCCTAGACCCTCTGGGGCCAACGTCCTGACTTTC | TRBJ2-6 | . | . | TRBV7-9
CASSPTSVQETQYF | TGTGCCAGCAGCCCTACCTCCGTCCAAGAGACCCAGTACTTC | TRBJ2-5 | . | . | TRBV7-9
CASRDAWAGEQYF | TGTGCCAGCAGGGACGCATGGGCGGGGGAGCAGTACTTC | TRBJ2-7 | . | . | TRBV6-5
CASSPGGRGGADTQYF | TGTGCCAGCAGCCCCGGCGGGCGGGGGGGAGCAGATACGCAGTATTTT | TRBJ2-3 | TRBD2 | . | TRBV2
CASSLLLGGAFNTEAFF | TGTGCCAGCAGCCTACTCCTAGGCGGAGCCTTTAACACTGAAGCTTTCTTT | TRBJ1-1 | . | . | TRBV5-6
CASSPPASEKLFF | TGTGCCAGCTCACCCCCCGCGAGTGAAAAACTGTTTTTT | TRBJ1-4 | . | few | TRBV18
CSVVGQQNTEAFF | TGCAGCGTTGTGGGGCAGCAGAACACTGAAGCTTTCTTT | TRBJ1-1 | . | . | TRBV29-1
CASRPTGYNYGYTF | TGTGCCAGCAGACCTACAGGTTATAACTATGGCTACACCTTC | TRBJ1-2 | . | . | TRBV6-2/TRBV6-3
CAWSVGLAPAETQYF | TGTGCCTGGAGTGTCGGACTAGCGCCAGCCGAGACCCAGTACTTC | TRBJ2-5 | TRBD2 | . | TRBV30
CASSFAGGPGELFF | TGTGCCAGCAGCTTCGCGGGGGGGCCCGGGGAGCTGTTTTTT | TRBJ2-2 | TRBD2 | . | TRBV11-2
CATGEGLGGPEKLFF | TGTGCCACAGGGGAAGGCCTTGGGGGACCTGAAAAACTGTTTTTT | TRBJ1-4 | . | once | TRBV19
CATSDLTSLGGDYNEQFF | TGTGCCACCAGTGATTTGACGAGCTTGGGGGGAGATTACAATGAGCAGTTCTTC | TRBJ2-1 | . | . | TRBV24-1
CSSSSGSGKEQFF | TGCAGCTCATCTAGCGGGAGTGGTAAGGAGCAGTTCTTC | TRBJ2-1 | TRBD2 | once | TRBV29-1
CSAYSYNEQFF | TGCAGCGCTTACAGCTACAATGAGCAGTTCTTC | TRBJ2-1 | . | . | TRBV29-1
CASSIGGFNEQYF | TGTGCCAGTAGTATAGGAGGGTTCAACGAGCAGTACTTC | TRBJ2-7 | . | . | TRBV19
CASSQVWVGDQPQHF | TGCGCCAGCAGCCAAGTATGGGTCGGGGATCAGCCCCAGCATTTT | TRBJ1-5 | . | . | TRBV4-1